One sample yielded the 21 T cell receptor beta chains listed below, sequenced in a study of beta chain features in type 1 diabetes (dated by TCRdb to 2017 to 2018). General conclusions and limits of the study: Type 1 diabetes patients showed a moderate but significant shortening of TCRB CDR3 length in all four CD4+ subsets.

Library preparation employed the immunoSEQ multiplex PCR assay. All of the isolated RNA was reverse transcribed with the High Capacity cDNA Reverse Transcription Kit, so expressed TCRB transcripts were sequenced. Held by TCRdb, this immuneACCESS table contains in-frame sequences only and omits some clones. Under half of the omission traces to an unresolved V gene where checked; the cause of the rest is unknown. This sample comprises a few hundred thousand clones, about 14% of them detected only once. Clones ranked in the top ten supply 0.013% to 0.015% of the sample. Their antigens are not known. The sample consisted of naive CD4+ T cells from blood. The cell subset or site label corresponds to: true naive CD4+ T cells. These receptors all come from a young woman with type 1 diabetes.

The genes are TRBV6-6 and TRBJ1-1; no clear D. Deletions cut 5 bases from V and 3 bases from J, with 13 bases between. CDR1 and CDR2 from the germline V gene are MNHNY and SVGAGI (reference sequence). This CDR3 spans 14 amino acids. The CDR3 sequence is CASSRGGVDTEAFF. The CDR3 DNA is TGTGCCAGCAGTAGAGGCGGGGTTGACACTGAAGCTTTCTTT.

This clone was detected only a few times. This chain connects TRBV5-1 to TRBJ2-5; possibly TRBD1 for D (6 bases). The CDR3 totals 14 residues. The V gene lost 4 bases and the J gene lost 5 bases, with 15 bases spanning the gap. Per the germline V gene, CDR1 is SGHRS and CDR2 is YFSETQ. This CDR3 is CASSEPQGVETQYF. The CDR3 coding sequence is TGCGCCAGCAGCGAGCCACAGGGAGTTGAGACCCAGTACTTC.

As to this clone: The same CDR3 can be traced to other DNA sequences in this sample. The gene calls are TRBV14 and TRBJ1-1, with D possibly TRBD1 on 5 matching bases. The CDR3 contains 13 residues. Germline CDR1 is SGHDN and CDR2 is FVKESK. V was trimmed by 4 bases and J by 1 base, leaving 7 bases between them. Here the CDR3 DNA reads TGTGCCAGCAGCCGACAGCAGAACACTGAAGCTTTCTTT. Translated: CASSRQQNTEAFF. The full variable domain, rest sourced from reference TRBV14 and TRBJ1-1, is EAGVTQFPSHSVIEKGQTVTLRCDPISGHDNLYWYRRVMGKEIKFLLHFVKESKQDESGMPNNRFLAERTGGTYSTLKVQPAELEDSGVYFCASSRQQNTEAFFGQGTRLTVV.

V usage is TRBV25-1 and J usage is TRBJ2-3; 7 nucleotides agree with TRBD1. With V trimmed by 4 bases and J by 6 bases, 19 bases remained unmatched. This CDR3 has 18 amino acids. The germline V gene encodes CDR1 MGHDK and CDR2 SYGVNS. DNA of the CDR3: TGTGCCAGCAGTGCCCGGACAGGCCGAGCGGATGCGCCGGATACGCAGTATTTT. Translating gives CASSARTGRADAPDTQYF.

The chain uses TRBV9 and TRBJ2-2, with 7 bases matching TRBD1. CDR3 length equals 17 residues. V lost 3 bases and J lost 4; bases outside the gene matches: 12. From germline, CDR1 is SGDLS and CDR2 YYNGEE. CDR3: CASSDDGTGVRTGELFF. CDR3 bases: TGTGCCAGCAGCGACGACGGAACAGGGGTTCGCACCGGGGAGCTGTTTTTT.

This clone was seen more than once but under ten times. The rearrangement uses TRBV7-8 and TRBJ2-1, with D possibly TRBD2 on 6 matching bases. The V and J ends lost 4 bases and 2 bases respectively, with 12 bases between them. This CDR3 contains 15 residues. From germline, CDR1 is SGHVS and CDR2 FQNEAQ. The CDR3 protein is CASSSRDSTYNEQFF. CDR3 DNA sequence: TGTGCCAGCAGCTCCCGGGACTCCACCTACAATGAGCAGTTCTTC.

The rearrangement links TRBV19 to TRBJ2-7; 10 bases fit TRBD1. The CDR3 is made up of 15 amino acids. In germline, CDR1 is LNHDA, CDR2 SQIVND (reference sequence). Trimming removed 6 bases from V and 3 bases from J; junction bases left unmatched: 8. The CDR3 DNA reads TGTGCCAGTAGCCCCCAGGGACAGGGGATCTACGAGCAGTACTTC. Its translation is CASSPQGQGIYEQYF.

The chain links TRBV30 to TRBJ2-3; the match to TRBD2 covers 10 bases. V lost 0 bases and J lost 5; bases outside the gene matches: 5. Germline lookup yields CDR1 GTSNPN and CDR2 SVGIG (reference sequence). The CDR3 extends over 15 amino acids. The CDR3 bases are TGTGCCTGGAGTGTCCCAGCGGGAGGGATAGATACGCAGTATTTT. Translation: CAWSVPAGGIDTQYF.

This clone appeared a few times. The chain employs TRBV19 and TRBJ1-5; 10 bases agree with TRBD1. The V segment lost 6 bases and the J segment 2 bases; nucleotides outside the gene matches: 7. The V gene's germline CDR1 is LNHDA and CDR2 SQIVND (reference sequence). The CDR3 totals 16 residues. The CDR3 loop is CASRDKGTGGNQPQHF. CDR3 sequence (DNA): TGTGCCAGTAGGGATAAGGGGACAGGGGGCAATCAGCCCCAGCATTTT.

This clone was counted a single time. The V and J genes are TRBV5-1 and TRBJ1-2, with 7 bases fitting TRBD1. The trim removed 0 bases at V and 2 bases at J, leaving 10 bases unmatched. The CDR3 is 17 amino acids. Germline values: CDR1 SGHRS, CDR2 YFSETQ. The DNA for the CDR3 is TGCGCCAGCAGCTTGGAGCCAACCATCAGGGGGAACTATGGCTACACCTTC. This translates into CASSLEPTIRGNYGYTF.

This clone was counted between two and nine times. V usage is TRBV7-3 and J usage is TRBJ2-2; TRBD2 aligns across 7 bases. The V and J ends lost 2 bases and 0 bases, in that order; junction bases with no gene match: 3. CDR1 SGHTA and CDR2 FQGTGA come from the germline V gene. The CDR3 length is 16 residues. CDR3 in amino acids: CASSLQAGSNTGELFF. The CDR3 coding sequence is TGTGCCAGCAGCTTACAAGCGGGGTCGAACACCGGGGAGCTGTTTTTT.

The chain couples TRBV15 to TRBJ2-7; 9 bases line up with TRBD1. The germline gives CDR1 LNHNV, CDR2 YYDKDF (reference sequence). The V gene end was trimmed by 5 bases and the J gene end by 3 bases; junction bases not matched to a gene: 2. The CDR3 spans 13 residues. The CDR3 DNA sequence: TGTGCCACCAGCCGGGACAGGGTCTACGAGCAGTACGTC. Protein: CATSRDRVYEQYV.

In this sample, this clone turned up a few times. The chain combines TRBV9 with TRBJ2-1; 9 bases are shared with TRBD2. V lost 0 bases and J lost 0; bases outside the gene matches: 1. The CDR3 runs to 16 residues. Germline V gives CDR1 SGDLS, CDR2 YYNGEE. This CDR3 reads CASSVVSGSSYNEQFF. The CDR3 DNA is TGTGCCAGCAGCGTAGTTAGCGGGAGCTCCTACAATGAGCAGTTCTTC.

The chain joins TRBV27 to TRBJ2-2; 7 bases map to TRBD1. Germline-derived CDR1 and CDR2 are MNHEY and SMNVEV (reference sequence). After removal of 1 base from V and 4 bases from J, the junction contained 9 bases not matched to a gene. The length of the CDR3 is 17 residues. The CDR3 DNA sequence: TGTGCCAGCAGTTTATTCCCTGACAGGGTTGGCACCGGGGAGCTGTTTTTT. Its translation is CASSLFPDRVGTGELFF.

This clone was observed a few times. The rearrangement uses TRBV7-2 and TRBJ2-2; D not certain. V lost 0 bases to trimming and J lost 4 bases, with 12 bases between them. Looked up from germline, CDR1 is SGHTA and CDR2 is FQGNSA. The CDR3 is 16 residues long. The CDR3 region is CASSLARSLRTGELFF. In nucleotides, the CDR3 is TGTGCCAGCAGCTTAGCGCGGTCTCTCCGCACCGGGGAGCTGTTTTTT.

This clone was detected only a few times. This sequence joins TRBV5-1 and TRBJ1-1, with D tentatively TRBD1 (5 bases). V dropped 4 bases and J dropped 0 bases, with 10 bases sitting between them. The CDR3 length is 14 residues. The V gene's germline CDR1 is SGHRS and CDR2 YFSETQ. The CDR3 DNA follows: TGCGCCAGCAGCGCGGGACCTGTGAACACTGAAGCTTTCTTT. It yields the protein CASSAGPVNTEAFF.

V gene TRBV6-6 combines with J gene TRBJ2-1, with 8 bases that match TRBD2. The CDR3 has 12 residues. Germline V gene lookup returns CDR1 MNHNY and CDR2 SVGAGI (reference sequence). The trim removed 6 bases at V and 9 bases at J, leaving 4 bases unmatched. The chain's CDR3 is CASSSSGGEQFF. CDR3 sequence (DNA): TGTGCCAGCAGCTCAAGCGGGGGTGAGCAGTTCTTC.

This clone was counted many times. The chain is built from TRBV30 and TRBJ1-5, with unresolved D. CDR3 length equals 13 residues. Trimming cost V 4 bases and J 4 bases, with 11 bases left between them. Germline CDR1 is GTSNPN and CDR2 is SVGIG (reference sequence). This CDR3 is CAWTPGENQPQHF. CDR3 nucleotides: TGTGCCTGGACTCCTGGAGAGAATCAGCCCCAGCATTTT.

This clone turned up a few times. The chain recombines TRBV29-1 with TRBJ2-3; 12 bases match TRBD2. The germline gives CDR1 SQVTM, CDR2 ANQGSEA. CDR3 size: 15 residues. V gave up 6 bases and J gave up 1 base; unmatched junction bases: 5. CDR3 bases: TGCAGCGTCGTTGGACTAGCGGGGCGCACAGATACGCAGTATTTT. As protein: CSVVGLAGRTDTQYF.

The chain combines TRBV6-1 with TRBJ2-1; 12 bases are shared with TRBD2. After removal of 6 bases from V and 6 bases from J, the junction contained 3 bases not matched to a gene. CDR1 MNHNS and CDR2 SASEGT come from the germline V gene. The CDR3 is 14 residues long. DNA for the CDR3: TGTGCCAGCAGGACTAGCGGGAGTTCCAATGAGCAGTTCTTC. Amino acids: CASRTSGSSNEQFF.

Only a few counts were recorded for this clone. The V and J genes are TRBV19 and TRBJ2-4; D perhaps matches TRBD1 (5 bases). Germline CDR1 reads LNHDA; CDR2 reads SQIVND (reference sequence). The CDR3 totals 14 residues. The V end lost 3 bases, the J end lost 2 bases, and 8 bases lay between the germline ends. The DNA of the CDR3 is TGTGCCAGTAGTATTGGGGCGACCAAAAACATTCAGTACTTC. The encoded protein is CASSIGATKNIQYF.